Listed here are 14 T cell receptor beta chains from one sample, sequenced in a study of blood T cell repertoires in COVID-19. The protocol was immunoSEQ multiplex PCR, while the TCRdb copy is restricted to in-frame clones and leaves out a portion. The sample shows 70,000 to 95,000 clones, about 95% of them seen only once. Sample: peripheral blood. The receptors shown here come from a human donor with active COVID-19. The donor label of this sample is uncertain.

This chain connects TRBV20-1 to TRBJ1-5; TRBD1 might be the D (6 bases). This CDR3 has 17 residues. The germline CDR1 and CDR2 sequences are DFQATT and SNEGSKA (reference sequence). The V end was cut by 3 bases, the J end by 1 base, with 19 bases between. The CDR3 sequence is CSASAQGTGGSNQPQHF. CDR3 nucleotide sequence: TGCAGTGCTAGTGCACAGGGTACCGGAGGAAGCAATCAGCCCCAGCATTTT.

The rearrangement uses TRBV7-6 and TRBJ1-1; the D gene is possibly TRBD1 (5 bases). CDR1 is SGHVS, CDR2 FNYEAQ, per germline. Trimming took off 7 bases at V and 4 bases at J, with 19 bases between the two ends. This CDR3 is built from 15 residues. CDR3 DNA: TGTGCCAGCACCACAACGGGGGGGTCCCCCACTGAAGCTTTCTTT. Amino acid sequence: CASTTTGGSPTEAFF. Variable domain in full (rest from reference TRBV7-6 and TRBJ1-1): GAGVSQSPRYKVTKRGQDVALRCDPISGHVSLYWYRQALGQGPEFLTYFNYEAQQDKSGLPNDRFSAERPEGSISTLTIQRTEQRDSAMYRCASTTTGGSPTEAFFGQGTRLTVV.

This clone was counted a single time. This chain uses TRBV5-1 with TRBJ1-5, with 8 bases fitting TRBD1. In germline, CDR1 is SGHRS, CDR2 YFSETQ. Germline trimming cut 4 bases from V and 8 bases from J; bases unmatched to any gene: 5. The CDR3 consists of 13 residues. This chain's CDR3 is CASSQTGEEPQHF. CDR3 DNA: TGCGCCAGCAGCCAGACAGGGGAAGAGCCCCAGCATTTT.

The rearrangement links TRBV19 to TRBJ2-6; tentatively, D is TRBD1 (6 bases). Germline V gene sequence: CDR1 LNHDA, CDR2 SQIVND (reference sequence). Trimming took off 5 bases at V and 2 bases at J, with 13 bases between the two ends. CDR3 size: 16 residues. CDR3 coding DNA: TGTGCCAGTAGTTACCCCTCAGGGGCTGGGGCCAACGTCCTGACTTTC. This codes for CASSYPSGAGANVLTF.

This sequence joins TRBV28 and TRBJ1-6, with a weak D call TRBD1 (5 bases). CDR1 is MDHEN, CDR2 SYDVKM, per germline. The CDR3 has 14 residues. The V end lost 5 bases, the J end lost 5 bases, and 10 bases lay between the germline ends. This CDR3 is CASSKSRDNSPLHF. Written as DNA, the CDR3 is TGTGCCAGCAGTAAGTCCAGGGATAATTCACCCCTCCACTTT.

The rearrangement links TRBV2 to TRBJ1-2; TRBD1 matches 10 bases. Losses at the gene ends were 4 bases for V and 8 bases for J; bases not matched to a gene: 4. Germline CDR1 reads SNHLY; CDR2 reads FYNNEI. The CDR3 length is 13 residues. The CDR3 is CASSGQGAGGYTF. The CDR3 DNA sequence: TGTGCCAGCAGTGGACAGGGGGCGGGAGGCTACACCTTC.

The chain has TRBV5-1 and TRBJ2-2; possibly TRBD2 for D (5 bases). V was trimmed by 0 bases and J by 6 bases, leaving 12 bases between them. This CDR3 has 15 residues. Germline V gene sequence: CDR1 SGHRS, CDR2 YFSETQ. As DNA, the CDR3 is TGCGCCAGCAGCTTGGCCGGGAACGGCGCCGGGGAGCTGTTTTTT. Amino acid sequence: CASSLAGNGAGELFF. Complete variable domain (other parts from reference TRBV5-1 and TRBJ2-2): KAGVTQTPRYLIKTRGQQVTLSCSPISGHRSVSWYQQTPGQGLQFLFEYFSETQRNKGNFPGRFSGRQFSNSRSEMNVSTLELGDSALYLCASSLAGNGAGELFFGEGSRLTVL.

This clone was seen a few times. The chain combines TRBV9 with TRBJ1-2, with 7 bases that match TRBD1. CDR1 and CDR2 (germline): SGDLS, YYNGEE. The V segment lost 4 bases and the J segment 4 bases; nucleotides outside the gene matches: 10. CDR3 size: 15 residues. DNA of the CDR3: TGTGCCAGCAGCTCAACAGGGGTCCCAACCTATGGCTACACCTTC. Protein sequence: CASSSTGVPTYGYTF.

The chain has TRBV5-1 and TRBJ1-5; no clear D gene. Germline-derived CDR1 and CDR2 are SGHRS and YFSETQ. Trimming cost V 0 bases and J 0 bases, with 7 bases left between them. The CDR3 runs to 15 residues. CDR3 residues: CASSLGGSSNQPQHF. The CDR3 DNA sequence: TGCGCCAGCAGCTTGGGAGGGAGTAGCAATCAGCCCCAGCATTTT. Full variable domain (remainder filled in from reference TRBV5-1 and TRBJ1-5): KAGVTQTPRYLIKTRGQQVTLSCSPISGHRSVSWYQQTPGQGLQFLFEYFSETQRNKGNFPGRFSGRQFSNSRSEMNVSTLELGDSALYLCASSLGGSSNQPQHFGDGTRLSIL.

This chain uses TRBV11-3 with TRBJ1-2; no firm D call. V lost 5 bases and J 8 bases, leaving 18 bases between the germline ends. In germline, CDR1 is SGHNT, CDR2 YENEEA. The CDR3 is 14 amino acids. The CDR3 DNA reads TGTGCCAGCAGCCCGACGACACCTGTCGAAGGCTACACCTTC. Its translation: CASSPTTPVEGYTF.

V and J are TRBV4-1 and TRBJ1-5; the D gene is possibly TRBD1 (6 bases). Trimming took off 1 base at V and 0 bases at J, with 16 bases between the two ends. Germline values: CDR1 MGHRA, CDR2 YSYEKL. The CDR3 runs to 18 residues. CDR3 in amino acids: CASSQGDTGPHSNQPQHF. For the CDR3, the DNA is TGCGCCAGCAGCCAAGGGGACACAGGGCCCCATAGCAATCAGCCCCAGCATTTT.

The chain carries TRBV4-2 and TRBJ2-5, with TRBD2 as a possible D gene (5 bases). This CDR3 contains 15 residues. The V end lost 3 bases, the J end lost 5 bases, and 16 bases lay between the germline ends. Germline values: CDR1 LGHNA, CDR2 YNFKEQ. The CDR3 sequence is CASSQDQLVWETQYF. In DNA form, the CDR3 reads TGTGCCAGCAGCCAGGACCAACTAGTGTGGGAGACCCAGTACTTC.

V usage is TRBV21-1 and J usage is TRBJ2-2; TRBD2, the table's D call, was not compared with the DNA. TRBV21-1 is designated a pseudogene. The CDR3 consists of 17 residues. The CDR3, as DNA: TGTGCCACCGCCGGGACTAGCGGAGGAGGGGACACCGGGGAGCTGTTTTTT. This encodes CATAGTSGGGDTGELFF.

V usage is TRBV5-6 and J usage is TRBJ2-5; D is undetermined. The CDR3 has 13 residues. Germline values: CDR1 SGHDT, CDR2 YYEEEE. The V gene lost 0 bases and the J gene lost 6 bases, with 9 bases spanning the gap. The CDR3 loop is CASSLGSLKTQYF. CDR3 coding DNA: TGTGCCAGCAGCTTGGGGAGTTTGAAGACCCAGTACTTC. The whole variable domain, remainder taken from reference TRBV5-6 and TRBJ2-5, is DAGVTQSPTHLIKTRGQQVTLRCSPKSGHDTVSWYQQALGQGPQFIFQYYEEEERQRGNFPDRFSGHQFPNYSSELNVNALLLGDSALYLCASSLGSLKTQYFGPGTRLLVL.